Described below is a single TCR beta chain sequence and its context. The target antigen is unknown. Germline V gene sequence: CDR1 KGHSH, CDR2 LQKENI. CDR3 length: 16 amino acids. Germline trimming cut 2 bases from V and 11 bases from J; bases unmatched to any gene: 8. The treatment: randomized to nivolumab then ipilimumab (arm A) or the reverse (arm B). The data stem from a study of sequential checkpoint blockade in melanoma. Overall study context: Arm A got nivolumab then ipilimumab; arm B the reverse, 1:1. After nivolumab or ipilimumab alone, some 22 patients had week-13 rebiopsies.

Here immunoSEQ multiplex PCR was the method, and the copy in TCRdb shows in-frame clones only, minus some. The table shows some 900 clones, with about 24% occurring only once. Study results and caveats: Tumor T-cell fraction and clonality correlated with PD-L1 and CD8+ counts.

The sequenced sample was tumor tissue (inferred from file names), obtained from a patient given nivolumab and ipilimumab in sequence. This rearrangement joins TRBV18 to TRBJ1-6; 11 bases fit TRBD1. The TCR comes from a human donor with melanoma. CDR3 amino acids: CASSPMATGQGAPLHF. As DNA, the CDR3 is TGTGCCAGCTCACCAATGGCTACGGGACAGGGGGCACCCCTCCACTTT.